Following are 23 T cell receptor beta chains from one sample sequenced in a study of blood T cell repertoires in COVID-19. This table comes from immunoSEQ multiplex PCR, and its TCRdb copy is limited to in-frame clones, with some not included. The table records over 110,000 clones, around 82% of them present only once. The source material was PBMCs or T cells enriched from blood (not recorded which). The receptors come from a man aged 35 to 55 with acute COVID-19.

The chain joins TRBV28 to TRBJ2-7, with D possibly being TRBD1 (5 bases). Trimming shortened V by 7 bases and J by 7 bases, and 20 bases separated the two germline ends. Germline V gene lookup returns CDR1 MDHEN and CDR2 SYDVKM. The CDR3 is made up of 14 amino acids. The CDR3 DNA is TGTGCCAGCACCCTTGGGGCGGAGTTTTTTGAGCAGTACTTC. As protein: CASTLGAEFFEQYF. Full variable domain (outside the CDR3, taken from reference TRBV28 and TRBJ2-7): DVKVTQSSRYLVKRTGEKVFLECVQDMDHENMFWYRQDPGLGLRLIYFSYDVKMKEKGDIPEGYSVSREKKERFSLILESASTNQTSMYLCASTLGAEFFEQYFGPGTRLTVT.

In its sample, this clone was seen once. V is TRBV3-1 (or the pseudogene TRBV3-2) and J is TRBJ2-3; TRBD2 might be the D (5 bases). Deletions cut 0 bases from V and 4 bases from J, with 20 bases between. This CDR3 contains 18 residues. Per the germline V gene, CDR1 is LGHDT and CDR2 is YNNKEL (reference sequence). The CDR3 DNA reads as TGTGCCAGCAGCCAAGAGGACCCGGGGTCTAGCAGTCCAGATACGCAGTATTTT. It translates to CASSQEDPGSSSPDTQYF.

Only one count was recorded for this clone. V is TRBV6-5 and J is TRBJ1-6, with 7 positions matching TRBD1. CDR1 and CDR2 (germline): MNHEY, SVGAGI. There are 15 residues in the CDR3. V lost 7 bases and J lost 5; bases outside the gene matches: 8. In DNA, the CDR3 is TGTGCCAGCATCCCGGGTGGGACAGATAATTCACCCCTCCACTTT. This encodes CASIPGGTDNSPLHF.

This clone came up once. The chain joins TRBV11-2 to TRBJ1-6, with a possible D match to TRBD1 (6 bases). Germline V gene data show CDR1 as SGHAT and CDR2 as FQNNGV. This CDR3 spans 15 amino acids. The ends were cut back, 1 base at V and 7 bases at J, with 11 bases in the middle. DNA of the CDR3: TGTGCCAGCAGCTTAGCCCGGACAGAAAATTCACCCCTCCACTTT. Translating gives CASSLARTENSPLHF.

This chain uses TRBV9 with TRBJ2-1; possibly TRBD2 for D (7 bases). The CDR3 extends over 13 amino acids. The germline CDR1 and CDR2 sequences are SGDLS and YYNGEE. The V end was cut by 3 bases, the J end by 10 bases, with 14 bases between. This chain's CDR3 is CASSAIGGGEQFF. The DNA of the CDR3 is TGTGCCAGCAGCGCTATAGGGGGAGGGGAGCAGTTCTTC.

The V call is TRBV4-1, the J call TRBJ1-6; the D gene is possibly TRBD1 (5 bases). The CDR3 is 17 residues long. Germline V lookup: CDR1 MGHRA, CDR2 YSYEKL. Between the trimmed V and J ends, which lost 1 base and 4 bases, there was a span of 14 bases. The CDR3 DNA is TGCGCCAGCAGCCAAGTCGGTCCCGACAGTTATAATTCACCCCTCCACTTT. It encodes CASSQVGPDSYNSPLHF.

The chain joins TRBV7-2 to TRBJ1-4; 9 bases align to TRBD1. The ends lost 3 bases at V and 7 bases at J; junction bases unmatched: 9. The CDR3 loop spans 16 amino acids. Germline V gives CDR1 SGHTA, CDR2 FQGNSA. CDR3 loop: CASSFQTGTGSEKLFF. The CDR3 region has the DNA TGTGCCAGCAGCTTCCAAACCGGGACAGGGAGTGAAAAACTGTTTTTT.

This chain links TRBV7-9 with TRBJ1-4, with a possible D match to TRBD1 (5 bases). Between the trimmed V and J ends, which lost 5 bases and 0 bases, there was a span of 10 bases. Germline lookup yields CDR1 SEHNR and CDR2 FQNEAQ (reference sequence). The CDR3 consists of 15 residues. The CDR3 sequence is CASSLTGPTNEKLFF. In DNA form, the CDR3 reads TGTGCCAGCAGCCTTACAGGACCAACTAATGAAAAACTGTTTTTT.

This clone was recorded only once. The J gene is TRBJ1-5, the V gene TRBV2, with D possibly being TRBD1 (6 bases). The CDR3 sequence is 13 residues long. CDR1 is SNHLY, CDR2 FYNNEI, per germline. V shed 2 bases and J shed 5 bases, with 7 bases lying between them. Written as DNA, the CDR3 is TGTGCCAGCAGTGAAAGGGGGTATCAGCCCCAGCATTTT. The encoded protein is CASSERGYQPQHF.

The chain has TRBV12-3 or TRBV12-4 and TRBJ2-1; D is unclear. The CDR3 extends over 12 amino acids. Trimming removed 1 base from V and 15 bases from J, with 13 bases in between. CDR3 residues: CASSLGATVGFF. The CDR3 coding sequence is TGTGCCAGCAGTTTAGGGGCCACGGTTGGGTTCTTC.

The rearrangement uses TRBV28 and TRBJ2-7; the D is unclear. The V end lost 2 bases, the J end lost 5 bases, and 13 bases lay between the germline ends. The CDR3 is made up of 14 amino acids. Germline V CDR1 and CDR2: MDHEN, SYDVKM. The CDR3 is CASSLPPENHEQYF. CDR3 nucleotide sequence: TGTGCCAGCAGTTTACCCCCCGAGAACCACGAGCAGTACTTC.

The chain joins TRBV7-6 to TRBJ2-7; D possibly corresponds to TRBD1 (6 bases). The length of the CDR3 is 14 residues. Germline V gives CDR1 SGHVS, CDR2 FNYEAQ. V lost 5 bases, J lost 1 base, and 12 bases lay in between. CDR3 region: CASSEDSSSYEQYF. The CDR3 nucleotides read TGTGCCAGCAGCGAGGACAGCTCATCCTACGAGCAGTACTTC.

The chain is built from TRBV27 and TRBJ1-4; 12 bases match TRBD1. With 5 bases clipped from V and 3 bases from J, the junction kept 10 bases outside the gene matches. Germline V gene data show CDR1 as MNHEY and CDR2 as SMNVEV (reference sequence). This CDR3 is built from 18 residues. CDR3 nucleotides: TGTGCCAGCAGTCCTGAGCCGGGACAGGGGGCTCCTAATGAAAAACTGTTTTTT. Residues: CASSPEPGQGAPNEKLFF.

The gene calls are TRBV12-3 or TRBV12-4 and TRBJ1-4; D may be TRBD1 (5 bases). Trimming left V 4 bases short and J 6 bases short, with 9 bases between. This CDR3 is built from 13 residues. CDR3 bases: TGTGCCAGCAGTTCGGGGGTTGATGAAAAACTGTTTTTT. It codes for CASSSGVDEKLFF.

CDR3 protein: CASSMGLTRHNEQFF. CDR3 coding DNA: TGTGCCAGCAGCATGGGACTAACCAGGCACAATGAGCAGTTCTTC. The chain has TRBV11-3 and TRBJ2-1, with TRBD2 matching over 7 bases. V was clipped by 5 bases and J by 5 bases; unmatched bases: 9. Looked up from germline, CDR1 is SGHNT and CDR2 is YENEEA. This CDR3 has 15 residues.

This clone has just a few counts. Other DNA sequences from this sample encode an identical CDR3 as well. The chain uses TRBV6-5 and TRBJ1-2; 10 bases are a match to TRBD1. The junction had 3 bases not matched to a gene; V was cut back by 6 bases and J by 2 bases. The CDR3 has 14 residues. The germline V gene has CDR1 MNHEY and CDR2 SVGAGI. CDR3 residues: CASRRDRGNYGYTF. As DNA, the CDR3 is TGTGCCAGCAGGAGGGACAGGGGAAACTATGGCTACACCTTC.

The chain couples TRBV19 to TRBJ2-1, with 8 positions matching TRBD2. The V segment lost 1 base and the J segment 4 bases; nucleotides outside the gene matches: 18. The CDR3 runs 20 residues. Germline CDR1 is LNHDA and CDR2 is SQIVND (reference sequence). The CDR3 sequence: CASSIGWSGEGGRPYNEQFF. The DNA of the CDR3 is TGTGCCAGTAGTATAGGCTGGTCAGGGGAAGGCGGGAGGCCTTACAATGAGCAGTTCTTC.

The CDR3 loop is CASSVGTGAGNTIYF. CDR3 nucleotide sequence: TGTGCCAGTAGTGTGGGGACAGGGGCTGGAAACACCATATATTTT. The V and J genes are TRBV19 and TRBJ1-3; 10 bases fit TRBD1. The length of the CDR3 is 15 residues. V shed 5 bases and J 2 bases; nucleotides not matched to a gene: 3. Germline assignment: CDR1 LNHDA and CDR2 SQIVND (reference sequence).

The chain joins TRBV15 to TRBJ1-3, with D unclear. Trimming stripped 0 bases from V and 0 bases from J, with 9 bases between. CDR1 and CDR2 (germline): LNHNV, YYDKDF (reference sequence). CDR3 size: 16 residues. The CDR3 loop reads CATSRDSGSSGNTIYF. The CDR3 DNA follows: TGTGCCACCAGCAGAGATTCGGGGAGCTCTGGAAACACCATATATTTT.

CDR3 sequence (DNA): TGTGCCAGCAGCCGGGACCAGGGGGATGGGCAAGAGACCCAGTACTTC. Its translation: CASSRDQGDGQETQYF. This rearrangement joins TRBV5-4 to TRBJ2-5; 7 nucleotides match TRBD1. The CDR3 has 16 amino acids. After removal of 4 bases from V and 2 bases from J, the junction contained 11 bases not matched to a gene. Germline assignment: CDR1 SGHNT and CDR2 YYREEE (reference sequence).

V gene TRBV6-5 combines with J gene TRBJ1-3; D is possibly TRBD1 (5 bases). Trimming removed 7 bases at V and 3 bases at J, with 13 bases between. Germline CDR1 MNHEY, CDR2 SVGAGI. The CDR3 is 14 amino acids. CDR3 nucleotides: TGTGCCAGCACCCTCAACAGGTATGGAAACACCATATATTTT. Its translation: CASTLNRYGNTIYF.

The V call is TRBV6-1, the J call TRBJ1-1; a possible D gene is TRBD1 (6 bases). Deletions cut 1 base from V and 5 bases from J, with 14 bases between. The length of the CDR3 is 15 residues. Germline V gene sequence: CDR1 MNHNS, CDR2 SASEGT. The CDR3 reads CASSEEDRWGTEAFF. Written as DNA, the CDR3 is TGTGCCAGCAGTGAAGAAGACAGGTGGGGGACTGAAGCTTTCTTT.

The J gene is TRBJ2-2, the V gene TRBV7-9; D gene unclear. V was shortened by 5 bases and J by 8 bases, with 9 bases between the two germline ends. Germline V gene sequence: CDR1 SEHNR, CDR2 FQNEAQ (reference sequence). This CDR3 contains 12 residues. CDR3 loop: CASSRMTGELFF. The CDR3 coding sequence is TGTGCCAGCAGCCGTATGACAGGGGAGCTGTTTTTT.